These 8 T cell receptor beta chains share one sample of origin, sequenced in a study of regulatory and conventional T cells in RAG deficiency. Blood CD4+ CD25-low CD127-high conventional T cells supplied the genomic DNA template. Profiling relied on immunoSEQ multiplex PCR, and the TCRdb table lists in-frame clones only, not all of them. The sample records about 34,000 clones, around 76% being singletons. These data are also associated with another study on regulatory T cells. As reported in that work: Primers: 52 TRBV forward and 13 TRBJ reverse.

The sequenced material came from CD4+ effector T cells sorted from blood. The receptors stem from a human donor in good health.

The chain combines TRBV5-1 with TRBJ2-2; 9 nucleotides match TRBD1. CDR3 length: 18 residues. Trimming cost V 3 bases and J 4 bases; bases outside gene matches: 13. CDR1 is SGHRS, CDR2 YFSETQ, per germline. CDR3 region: CASSSEGFWTGATGELFF. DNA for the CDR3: TGCGCCAGCAGCTCAGAAGGGTTCTGGACAGGGGCCACCGGGGAGCTGTTTTTT.

CDR3 protein: CSVVVGGNEKLFF. In DNA, the CDR3 is TGCAGCGTTGTGGTAGGGGGTAATGAAAAACTGTTTTTT. The chain has TRBV29-1 and TRBJ1-4, with D perhaps matching TRBD1 (6 bases). Germline CDR1 and CDR2: SQVTM and ANQGSEA. The ends were cut back, 4 bases at V and 4 bases at J, with 10 bases in the middle. This CDR3 is built from 13 residues.

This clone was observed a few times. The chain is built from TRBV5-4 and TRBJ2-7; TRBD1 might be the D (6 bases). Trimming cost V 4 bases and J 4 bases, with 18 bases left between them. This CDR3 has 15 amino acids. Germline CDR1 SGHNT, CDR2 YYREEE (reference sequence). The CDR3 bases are TGTGCCAGCAGCCCGACCGGGACAATCGGGTACGAGCAGTACTTC. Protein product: CASSPTGTIGYEQYF.

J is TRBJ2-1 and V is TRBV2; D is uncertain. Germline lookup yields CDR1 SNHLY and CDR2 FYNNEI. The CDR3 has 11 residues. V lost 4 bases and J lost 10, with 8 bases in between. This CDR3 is CASSVSLEQFF. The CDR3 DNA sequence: TGTGCCAGCAGTGTGTCCCTCGAGCAGTTCTTC.

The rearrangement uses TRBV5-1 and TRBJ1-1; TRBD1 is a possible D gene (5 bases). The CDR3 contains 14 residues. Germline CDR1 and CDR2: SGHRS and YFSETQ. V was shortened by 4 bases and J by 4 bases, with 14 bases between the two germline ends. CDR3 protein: CASSLILGGTEAFF. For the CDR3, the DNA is TGCGCCAGCAGCCTAATTTTGGGGGGCACTGAAGCTTTCTTT.

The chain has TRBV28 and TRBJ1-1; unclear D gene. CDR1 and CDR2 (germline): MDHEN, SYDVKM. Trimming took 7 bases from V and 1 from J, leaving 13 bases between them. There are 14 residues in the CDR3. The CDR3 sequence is CASTPRSRNTEAFF. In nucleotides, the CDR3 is TGTGCCAGCACCCCCCGGAGCAGGAACACTGAAGCTTTCTTT. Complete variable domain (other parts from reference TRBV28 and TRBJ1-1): DVKVTQSSRYLVKRTGEKVFLECVQDMDHENMFWYRQDPGLGLRLIYFSYDVKMKEKGDIPEGYSVSREKKERFSLILESASTNQTSMYLCASTPRSRNTEAFFGQGTRLTVV.

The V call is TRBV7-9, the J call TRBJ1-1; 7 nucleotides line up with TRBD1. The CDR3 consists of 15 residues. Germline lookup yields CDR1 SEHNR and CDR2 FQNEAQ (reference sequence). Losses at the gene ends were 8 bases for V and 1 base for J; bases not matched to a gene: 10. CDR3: CASGPRGRGNTEAFF. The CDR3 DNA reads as TGTGCCAGCGGGCCGAGGGGGCGAGGGAACACTGAAGCTTTCTTT. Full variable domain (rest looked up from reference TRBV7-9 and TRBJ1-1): DTGVSQNPRHKITKRGQNVTFRCDPISEHNRLYWYRQTLGQGPEFLTYFQNEAQLEKSRLLSDRFSAERPKGSFSTLEIQRTEQGDSAMYLCASGPRGRGNTEAFFGQGTRLTVV.

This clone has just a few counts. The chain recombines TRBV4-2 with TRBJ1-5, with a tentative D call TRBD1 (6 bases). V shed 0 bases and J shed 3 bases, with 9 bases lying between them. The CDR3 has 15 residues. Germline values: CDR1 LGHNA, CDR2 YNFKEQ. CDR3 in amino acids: CASSQDRGYNQPQHF. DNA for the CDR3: TGTGCCAGCAGCCAAGACAGGGGTTACAATCAGCCCCAGCATTTT.